A single sample is the source of the 16 T cell receptor beta chains below, sequenced in a study of blood T cell repertoires in COVID-19. The data were produced by immunoSEQ multiplex PCR, yet TCRdb's version contains in-frame clones alone and is incomplete. Of more than 85,000 clones listed, over 80% are singletons. Sequenced: peripheral blood. These receptor sequences come from a woman aged 55-70 years with acute or convalescent COVID-19.

The chain employs TRBV15 and TRBJ1-5, with D possibly matching TRBD1 (6 bases). This CDR3 has 15 residues. Between the trimmed V and J ends, which lost 2 bases and 4 bases, there was a span of 12 bases. Per the germline V gene, CDR1 is LNHNV and CDR2 is YYDKDF (reference sequence). The CDR3 region has the DNA TGTGCCACCAGCAGACCTGGGACAACTAATCAGCCCCAGCATTTT. Its translation is CATSRPGTTNQPQHF.

This clone showed up just a few times. The chain employs TRBV6-5 and TRBJ1-1; D remains unclear. This CDR3 has 16 amino acids. Germline CDR1 is MNHEY and CDR2 is SVGAGI. Trimming shortened V by 0 bases and J by 0 bases, and 11 bases separated the two germline ends. DNA of the CDR3: TGTGCCAGCAGTTACTCGGGCCAGAAACTGAACACTGAAGCTTTCTTT. Its protein product is CASSYSGQKLNTEAFF.

This chain uses TRBV4-3 with TRBJ2-1, with D maybe TRBD2 (6 bases). CDR1 and CDR2 (germline): LGHNA, YSLEER. The CDR3 has 18 amino acids. The V end was cut by 3 bases, the J end by 0 bases, with 18 bases between. CDR3: CASSQALTQGLSYNEQFF. As DNA, the CDR3 is TGCGCCAGCAGCCAGGCACTGACTCAGGGACTCTCCTACAATGAGCAGTTCTTC.

A word on this clone: Other DNA sequences within the sample encode an identical CDR3. V and J are TRBV19 and TRBJ2-7; D perhaps matches TRBD1 (6 bases). Per germline, CDR1 LNHDA and CDR2 SQIVND (reference sequence). Between the trimmed V and J ends, which lost 7 bases and 0 bases, there was a span of 10 bases. This CDR3 is 13 amino acids long. CDR3 sequence: CASTRGSSYEQYF. The CDR3 nucleotides read TGTGCCAGTACGAGGGGGAGCTCCTACGAGCAGTACTTC.

The chain uses TRBV5-1 and TRBJ1-1; maybe TRBD1 (5 bases). Deletions cut 0 bases from V and 0 bases from J, with 12 bases between. This CDR3 region has 16 residues. The V gene's germline CDR1 is SGHRS and CDR2 YFSETQ. CDR3 sequence: CASSLAGGIMNTEAFF. Written as DNA, the CDR3 is TGCGCCAGCAGCTTGGCCGGGGGAATCATGAACACTGAAGCTTTCTTT.

A word on this clone: Other DNA sequences in the sample encode the same CDR3. The chain is built from TRBV3-1 (or the pseudogene TRBV3-2) and TRBJ1-5, with unresolved D. This CDR3 comprises 13 residues. Germline values: CDR1 LGHDT, CDR2 YNNKEL (reference sequence). Trimming took 1 base from V and 5 from J, leaving 6 bases between them. CDR3 nucleotides: TGTGCCAGCAGCCAAGGGGCGTATCAGCCCCAGCATTTT. Its translation: CASSQGAYQPQHF.

J is TRBJ2-2 and V is TRBV7-9; no reliable D call. CDR1 is SEHNR, CDR2 FQNEAQ, per germline (reference sequence). This CDR3 has 13 amino acids. Trimming pared 2 bases from V and 4 bases from J, leaving 5 bases between. CDR3 sequence reads: CASSLRATGELFF. DNA for the CDR3: TGTGCCAGCAGCTTAAGAGCCACCGGGGAGCTGTTTTTT.

V is TRBV12-3 or TRBV12-4 and J is TRBJ2-3, with 8 positions matching TRBD2. V shed 6 bases, J shed 5 bases, and the junction held 4 bases outside the gene matches. This CDR3 region has 13 residues. The CDR3 here is CASSGGAIDTQYF. The CDR3 nucleotides read TGTGCCAGCAGCGGGGGGGCCATAGATACGCAGTATTTT.

This clone was counted a single time. The gene calls are TRBV5-5 and TRBJ2-7, with a possible D match to TRBD2 (6 bases). The germline gives CDR1 SGHKS, CDR2 YYEKEE (reference sequence). With 0 bases removed from V and 6 bases from J, the gap between germline ends came to 10 bases. The CDR3 loop spans 13 amino acids. CDR3 nucleotide sequence: TGTGCCAGCAGCTTGGGCGGGGTTGGCGAGCAGTACTTC. This encodes CASSLGGVGEQYF.

This clone was counted a single time. This sequence joins TRBV5-8 and TRBJ1-6; D may be TRBD1 (5 bases). Germline V gene data show CDR1 as SGHTS and CDR2 as YDEGEE. This CDR3 has 13 amino acids. V was clipped by 1 base and J by 7 bases, with 6 bases between them. The CDR3, as DNA: TGTGCCAGCAGCTTGCGACAGAATTCACCCCTCCACTTT. It yields the protein CASSLRQNSPLHF.

The chain joins TRBV7-8 to TRBJ2-7; 9 bases are shared with TRBD1. CDR1 is SGHVS, CDR2 FQNEAQ, per germline. The V segment lost 5 bases and the J segment 4 bases; nucleotides outside the gene matches: 3. This CDR3 spans 13 amino acids. The CDR3 spells CASSRQGGYEQYF. CDR3 bases: TGTGCCAGCAGCCGACAGGGGGGTTACGAGCAGTACTTC.

The chain joins TRBV12-3 or TRBV12-4 to TRBJ1-2; maybe TRBD1 (6 bases). Trimming shortened V by 10 bases and J by 8 bases, and 17 bases separated the two germline ends. The CDR3 has 12 residues. CDR3 in amino acids: CAIAGDPWGYTF. DNA of the CDR3: TGTGCCATCGCAGGGGATCCCTGGGGCTACACCTTC.

The genes are TRBV7-2 and TRBJ1-6; D remains ambiguous. This CDR3 spans 13 amino acids. V was cut by 0 bases and J by 8 bases, with 5 bases left in between. Per the germline V gene, CDR1 is SGHTA and CDR2 is FQGNSA. CDR3 bases: TGTGCCAGCAGCTTAGCGCGGGATTCACCCCTCCACTTT. This gives the protein CASSLARDSPLHF.

The genes are TRBV3-1 (or the pseudogene TRBV3-2) and TRBJ2-7; a possible D gene is TRBD2 (7 bases). The CDR3 sequence is 13 residues long. V lost 4 bases and J 4 bases, leaving 11 bases between the germline ends. Germline V gene lookup returns CDR1 LGHDT and CDR2 YNNKEL (reference sequence). CDR3 coding DNA: TGTGCCAGCAGCCCTGGGGGGGCATACGAGCAGTACTTC. Its translation is CASSPGGAYEQYF.

This clone was seen more than once but under ten times. The gene calls are TRBV30 and TRBJ1-1; perhaps TRBD1 as D (5 bases). Germline values: CDR1 GTSNPN, CDR2 SVGIG (reference sequence). V was shortened by 5 bases and J by 7 bases, with 17 bases between the two germline ends. The CDR3 covers 13 residues. For the CDR3, the DNA is TGTGCCTGGGGCCGTGGGGGGATGGGTGAAGCTTTCTTT. Translated, it gives CAWGRGGMGEAFF.

This clone was observed once. The chain is built from TRBV3-1 (or the pseudogene TRBV3-2) and TRBJ1-2; D ambiguous. This CDR3 is built from 13 residues. V gave up 0 bases and J gave up 10 bases, with 12 bases separating them. Germline CDR1 is LGHDT and CDR2 is YNNKEL (reference sequence). CDR3: CASSQDLVAPYTF. The CDR3, as DNA: TGTGCCAGCAGCCAAGATCTTGTAGCACCCTACACCTTC.